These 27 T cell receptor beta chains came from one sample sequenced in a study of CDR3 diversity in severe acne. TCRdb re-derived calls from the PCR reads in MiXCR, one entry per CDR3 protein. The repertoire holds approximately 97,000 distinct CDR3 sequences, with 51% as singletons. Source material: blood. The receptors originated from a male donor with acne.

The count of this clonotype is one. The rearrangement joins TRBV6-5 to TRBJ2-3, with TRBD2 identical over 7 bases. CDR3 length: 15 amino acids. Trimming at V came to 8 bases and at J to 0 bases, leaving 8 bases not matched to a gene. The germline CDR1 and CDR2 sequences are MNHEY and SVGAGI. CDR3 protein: CASQPSGTSTDTQYF. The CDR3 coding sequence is TGTGCCAGCCAGCCGAGCGGGACTAGCACAGATACGCAGTATTTT.

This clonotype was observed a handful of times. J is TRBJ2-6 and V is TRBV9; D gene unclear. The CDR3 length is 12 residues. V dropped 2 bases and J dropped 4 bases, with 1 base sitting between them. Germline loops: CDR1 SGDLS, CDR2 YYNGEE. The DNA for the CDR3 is TGTGCCAGCAGCGTCGGGGCCAACGTCCTGACTTTC. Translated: CASSVGANVLTF.

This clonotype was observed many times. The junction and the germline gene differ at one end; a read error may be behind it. DNA of the CDR3: TGTGCCAGCAGTGAAATTAGTTTGGCCTCCGTGGGGTTC. Amino acids: CASSEISLASVGF. V usage is TRBV2 and J usage is TRBJ2-7; D gene uncertain. The CDR3 contains 13 residues. Germline assignment: CDR1 SNHLY and CDR2 FYNNEI.

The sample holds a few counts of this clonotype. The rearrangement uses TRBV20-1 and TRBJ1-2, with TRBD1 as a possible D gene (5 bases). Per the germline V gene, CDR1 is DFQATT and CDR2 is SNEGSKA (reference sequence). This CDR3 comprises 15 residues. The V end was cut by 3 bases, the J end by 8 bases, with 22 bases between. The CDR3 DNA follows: TGCAGTGCTAGTTTGGAGGGGTTACGCGGGCTAGGCTACACCTTC. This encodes CSASLEGLRGLGYTF.

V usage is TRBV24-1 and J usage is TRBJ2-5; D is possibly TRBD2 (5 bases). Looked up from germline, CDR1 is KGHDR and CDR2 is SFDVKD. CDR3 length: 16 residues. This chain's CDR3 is CSHSTRRGPSRETQYF. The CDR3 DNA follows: TGTAGCCATAGTACCCGCCGAGGGCCGTCTCGAGAGACCCAGTACTTC.

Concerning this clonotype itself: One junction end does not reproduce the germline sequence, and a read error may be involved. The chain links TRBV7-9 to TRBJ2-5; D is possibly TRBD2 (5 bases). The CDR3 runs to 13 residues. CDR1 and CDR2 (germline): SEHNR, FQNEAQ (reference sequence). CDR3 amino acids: CASSYSGGETQYF. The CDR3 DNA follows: TGTGCTAGCAGCTACTCAGGAGGCGAGACCCAGTACTTC.

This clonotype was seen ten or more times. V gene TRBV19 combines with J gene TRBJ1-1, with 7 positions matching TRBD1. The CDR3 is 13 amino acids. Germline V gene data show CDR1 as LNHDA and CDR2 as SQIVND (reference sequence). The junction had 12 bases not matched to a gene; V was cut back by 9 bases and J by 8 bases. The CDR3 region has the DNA TGTGCCAGCGGGAGGAAGGAGACAGGGGAAGCTTTCTTT. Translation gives CASGRKETGEAFF.

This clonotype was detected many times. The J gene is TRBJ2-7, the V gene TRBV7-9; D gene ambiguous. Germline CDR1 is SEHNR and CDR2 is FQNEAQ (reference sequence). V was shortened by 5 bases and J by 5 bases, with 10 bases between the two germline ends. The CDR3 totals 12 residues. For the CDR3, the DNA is TGTGCCAGCAGCGTATCTAGGGACGAGCAGTACTTC. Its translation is CASSVSRDEQYF.

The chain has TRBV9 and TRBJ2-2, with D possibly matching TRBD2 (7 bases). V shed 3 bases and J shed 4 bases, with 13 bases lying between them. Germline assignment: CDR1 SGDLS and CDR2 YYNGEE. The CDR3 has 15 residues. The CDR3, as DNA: TGTGCCAGCAGCGAGGGGGGGAGGACCACCGGGGAGCTGTTTTTT. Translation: CASSEGGRTTGELFF.

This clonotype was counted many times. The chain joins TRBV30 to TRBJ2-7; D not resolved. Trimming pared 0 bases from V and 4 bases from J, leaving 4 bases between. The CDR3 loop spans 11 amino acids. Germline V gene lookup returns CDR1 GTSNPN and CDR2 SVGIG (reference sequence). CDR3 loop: CAWSVGYEQYF. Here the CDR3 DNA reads TGTGCCTGGAGTGTGGGGTACGAGCAGTACTTC. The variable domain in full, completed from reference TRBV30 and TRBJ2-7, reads SQTIHQWPATLVQPVGSPLSLECTVEGTSNPNLYWYRQAAGRGLQLLFYSVGIGQISSEVPQNLSASRPQDRQFILSSKKLLLSDSGFYLCAWSVGYEQYFGPGTRLTVT.

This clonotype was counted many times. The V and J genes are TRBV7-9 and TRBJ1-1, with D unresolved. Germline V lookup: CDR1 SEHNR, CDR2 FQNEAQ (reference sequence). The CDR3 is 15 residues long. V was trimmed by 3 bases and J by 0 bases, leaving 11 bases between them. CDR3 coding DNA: TGTGCCAGCAGCTTTCCAGATATCATGAACACTGAAGCTTTCTTT. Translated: CASSFPDIMNTEAFF.

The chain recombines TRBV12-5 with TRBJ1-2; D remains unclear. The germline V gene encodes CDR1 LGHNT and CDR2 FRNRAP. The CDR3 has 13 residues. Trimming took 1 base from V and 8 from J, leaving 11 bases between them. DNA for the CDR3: TGTGCTAGTGGTTTGGGGGGTACCCAGGGCTACACCTTC. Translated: CASGLGGTQGYTF. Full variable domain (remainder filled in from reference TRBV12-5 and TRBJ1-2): DARVTQTPRHKVTEMGQEVTMRCQPILGHNTVFWYRQTMMQGLELLAYFRNRAPLDDSGMPKDRFSAEMPDATLATLKIQPSEPRDSAVYFCASGLGGTQGYTFGSGTRLTVV.

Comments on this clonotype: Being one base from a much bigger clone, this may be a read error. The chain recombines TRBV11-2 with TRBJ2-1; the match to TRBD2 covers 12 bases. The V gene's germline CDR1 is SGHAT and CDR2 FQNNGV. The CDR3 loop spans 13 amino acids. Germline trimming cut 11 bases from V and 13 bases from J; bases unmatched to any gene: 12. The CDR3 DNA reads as TGTGCCGCGCGACTAGCGGGAGTCCCCGTTCAGTTCTTC. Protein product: CAARLAGVPVQFF.

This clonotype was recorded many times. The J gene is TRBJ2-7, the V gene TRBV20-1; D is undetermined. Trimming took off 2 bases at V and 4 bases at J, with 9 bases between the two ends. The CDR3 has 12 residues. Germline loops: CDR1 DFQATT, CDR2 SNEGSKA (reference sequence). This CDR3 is CSARRLWYEQYF. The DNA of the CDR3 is TGCAGTGCTAGACGCCTTTGGTACGAGCAGTACTTC.

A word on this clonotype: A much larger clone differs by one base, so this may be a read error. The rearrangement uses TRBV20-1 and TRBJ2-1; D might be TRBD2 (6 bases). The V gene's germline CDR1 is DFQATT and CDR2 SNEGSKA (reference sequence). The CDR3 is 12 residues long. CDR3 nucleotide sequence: TGCAGTGCTAGCGGGAGTAGGAATGAGCAGCTCTTC. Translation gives CSASGSRNEQLF.

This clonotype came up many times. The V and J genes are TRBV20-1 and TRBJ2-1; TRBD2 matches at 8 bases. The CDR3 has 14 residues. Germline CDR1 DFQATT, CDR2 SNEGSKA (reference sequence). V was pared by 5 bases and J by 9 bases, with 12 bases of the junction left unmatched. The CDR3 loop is CSASGSGVNTEQFF. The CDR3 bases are TGCAGTGCTTCCGGTAGCGGGGTTAACACTGAGCAGTTCTTC.

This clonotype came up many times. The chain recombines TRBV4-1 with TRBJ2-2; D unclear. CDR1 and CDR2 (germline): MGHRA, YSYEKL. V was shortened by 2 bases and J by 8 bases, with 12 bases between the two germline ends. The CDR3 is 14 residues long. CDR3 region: CASSQNLGFGELFF. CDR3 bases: TGCGCCAGCAGCCAAAATCTAGGTTTTGGGGAGCTGTTTTTT.

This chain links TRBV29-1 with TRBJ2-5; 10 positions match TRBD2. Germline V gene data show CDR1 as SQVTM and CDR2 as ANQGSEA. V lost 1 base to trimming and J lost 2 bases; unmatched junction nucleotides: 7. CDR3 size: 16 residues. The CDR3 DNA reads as TGCAGCGTTGAAGTTTTCCGGACTAGCGGACAAGAGACCCAGTACTTC. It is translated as CSVEVFRTSGQETQYF.

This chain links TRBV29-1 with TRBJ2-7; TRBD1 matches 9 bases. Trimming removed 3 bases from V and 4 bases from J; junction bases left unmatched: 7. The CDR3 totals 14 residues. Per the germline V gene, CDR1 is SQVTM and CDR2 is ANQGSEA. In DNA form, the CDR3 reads TGCAGCGTTGAGGTTACAGGGGGCTTATACGAGCAGTACTTC. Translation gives CSVEVTGGLYEQYF.

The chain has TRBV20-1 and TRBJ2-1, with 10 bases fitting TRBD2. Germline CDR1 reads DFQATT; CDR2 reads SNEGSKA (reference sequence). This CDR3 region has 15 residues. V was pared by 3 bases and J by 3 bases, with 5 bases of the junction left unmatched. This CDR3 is CSASGLAGVYNEQFF. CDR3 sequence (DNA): TGCAGTGCTAGTGGGCTAGCGGGAGTCTACAATGAGCAGTTCTTC.

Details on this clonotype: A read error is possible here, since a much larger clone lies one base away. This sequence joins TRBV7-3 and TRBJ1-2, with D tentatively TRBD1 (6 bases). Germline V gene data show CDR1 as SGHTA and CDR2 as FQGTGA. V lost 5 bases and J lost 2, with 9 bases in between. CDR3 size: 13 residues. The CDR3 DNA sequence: TGTGCCAGCAGCCCCGACAGGAACTATGGCTACACCTTC. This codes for CASSPDRNYGYTF.

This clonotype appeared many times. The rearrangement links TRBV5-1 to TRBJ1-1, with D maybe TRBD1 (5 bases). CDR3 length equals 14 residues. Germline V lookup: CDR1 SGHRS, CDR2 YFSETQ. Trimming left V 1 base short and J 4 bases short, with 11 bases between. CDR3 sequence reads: CASSLRGQGTEAFF. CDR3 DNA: TGCGCCAGCAGCTTGAGGGGCCAGGGCACTGAAGCTTTCTTT.

The CDR3 here is CSASGSGRWDEQFF. The CDR3 nucleotides are TGCAGTGCCTCTGGTAGCGGGAGGTGGGATGAGCAGTTCTTC. V gene TRBV20-1 combines with J gene TRBJ2-1; 10 nucleotides line up with TRBD2. V was clipped by 6 bases and J by 8 bases; unmatched bases: 10. The CDR3 length is 14 residues. Germline lookup yields CDR1 DFQATT and CDR2 SNEGSKA (reference sequence).

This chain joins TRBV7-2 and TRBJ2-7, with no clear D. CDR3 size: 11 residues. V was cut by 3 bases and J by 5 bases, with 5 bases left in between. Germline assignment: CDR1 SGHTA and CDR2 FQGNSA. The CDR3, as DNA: TGTGCCAGCAGCTTTTCCCACGAGCAGTACTTC. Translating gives CASSFSHEQYF. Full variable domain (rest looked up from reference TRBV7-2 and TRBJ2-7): GAGVSQSPSNKVTEKGKDVELRCDPISGHTALYWYRQSLGQGLEFLIYFQGNSAPDKSGLPSDRFSAERTGGSVSTLTIQRTQQEDSAVYLCASSFSHEQYFGPGTRLTVT.

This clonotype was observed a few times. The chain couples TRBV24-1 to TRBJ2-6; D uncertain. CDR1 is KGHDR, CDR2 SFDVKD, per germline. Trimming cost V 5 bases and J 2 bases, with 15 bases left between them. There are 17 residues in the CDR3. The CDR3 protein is CATSGTAKTAGANVLTF. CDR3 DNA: TGTGCCACCAGTGGTACAGCCAAGACCGCTGGGGCCAACGTCCTGACTTTC.

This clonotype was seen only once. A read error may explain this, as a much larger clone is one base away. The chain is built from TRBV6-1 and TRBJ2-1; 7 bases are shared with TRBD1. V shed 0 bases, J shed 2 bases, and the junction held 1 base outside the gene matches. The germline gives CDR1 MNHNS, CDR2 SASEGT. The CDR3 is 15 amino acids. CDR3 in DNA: TGTGCCAGCAGTGAAGCAGGGGGCCCCTACAATGAGCAGTTCTTC. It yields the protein CASSEAGGPYNEQFF.

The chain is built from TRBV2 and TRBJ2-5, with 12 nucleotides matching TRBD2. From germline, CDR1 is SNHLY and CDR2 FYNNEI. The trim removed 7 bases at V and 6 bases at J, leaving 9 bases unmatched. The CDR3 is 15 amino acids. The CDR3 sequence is CASTLASGREQTQYF. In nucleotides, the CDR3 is TGTGCCAGCACCCTAGCTAGCGGGAGGGAACAGACCCAGTACTTC. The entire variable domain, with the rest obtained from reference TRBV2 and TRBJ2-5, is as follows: EPEVTQTPSHQVTQMGQEVILRCVPISNHLYFYWYRQILGQKVEFLVSFYNNEISEKSEIFDDQFSVERPDGSNFTLKIRSTKLEDSAMYFCASTLASGREQTQYFGPGTRLLVL.